This TCR beta chain was obtained from a study of T cell repertoires in cytomegalovirus infection. The germline V gene encodes CDR1 SGHVS and CDR2 FNYEAQ. The CDR3 is 14 amino acids. V was clipped by 4 bases and J by 5 bases; unmatched bases: 4. TCRdb analysed the reads with MiXCR anew, one entry per CDR3 protein. Of around 100,000 distinct CDR3 sequences listed, roughly 39% were seen once; the top ten hold roughly 70%. For this clonotype: What it binds is unknown.

The source of this sequence is a human donor in good health (CMV status not recorded). Some clones in this sample may be carry-over from other donors' samples. The J gene is TRBJ2-1, the V gene TRBV7-6, with 8 bases aligning to TRBD1. This specimen was CD8+ T cells from cultured PBMCs, taken from culture after CMV antigen stimulation. The CDR3 sequence: CASSWGQAHNEQFF. CDR3 nucleotide sequence: TGTGCCAGCAGCTGGGGACAGGCCCACAATGAGCAGTTCTTC.